This TCR beta chain is drawn from a study of blood T cell repertoires in COVID-19. On the study more broadly: Samples representing acute and convalescent COVID-19 were sourced from the United States, Italy and Spain.

This clone was detected a few times. Recruitment covered about 26 US areas and drew participants whose ages spanned about 18 to 95 years. Trimming removed 4 bases from V and 7 bases from J; junction bases left unmatched: 6. Per the germline V gene, CDR1 is SGHDN and CDR2 is FVKESK. The CDR3 has 14 residues. Per the study methods: The authors estimated nucleated cell counts from reference gene primer amplification. Libraries were prepared by immunoSEQ multiplex PCR; TCRdb keeps only in-frame clonotypes and omits some of them. The V and J calls and clone size come from that table; D and trimming were worked out from the DNA. The sample lists about 400,000 clones, 88% occurring once.

The sequence came from a woman between 40 and 50 years old with acute COVID-19. The sequencing input was PBMCs or T cells enriched from blood (not recorded which). The V gene is TRBV14, the J gene TRBJ1-4, with 7 bases aligning to TRBD1. The CDR3 nucleotides are TGTGCCAGCAGCCCCCGGGACAGAATTGAAAAACTGTTTTTT. As protein: CASSPRDRIEKLFF.